One and the same sample provided the 15 T cell receptor beta chains below, sequenced in a study of blood T cell repertoires in COVID-19. TCRdb's table, derived via immunoSEQ multiplex PCR, lists solely in-frame clones and lacks some. Of 25,000 to 35,000 clones listed, around 85% are singletons. The specimen sequenced was peripheral blood. These receptors all stem from a human donor with active COVID-19. The donor label of this sample is uncertain.

This sequence joins TRBV3-1 (or the pseudogene TRBV3-2) and TRBJ2-7, with a weak D call TRBD2 (6 bases). There are 14 residues in the CDR3. Germline CDR1 reads LGHDT; CDR2 reads YNNKEL (reference sequence). V was trimmed by 4 bases and J by 2 bases, leaving 12 bases between them. CDR3 DNA sequence: TGTGCCAGCAGCCGTACCGTAGCGGCCTACGAGCAGTACTTC. Residues: CASSRTVAAYEQYF.

Here the CDR3 reads CASSQAIHPGAIYNEQFF. The CDR3 DNA is TGCGCCAGCAGCCAAGCCATTCATCCAGGGGCCATCTACAATGAGCAGTTCTTC. The chain uses TRBV4-1 and TRBJ2-1, with a weak D call TRBD1 (6 bases). CDR1 MGHRA and CDR2 YSYEKL come from the germline V gene. V lost 1 base to trimming and J lost 3 bases, with 19 bases between them. The CDR3 extends over 18 amino acids.

V usage is TRBV5-1 and J usage is TRBJ1-5; a weak D match, TRBD1 (6 bases). Trimming stripped 3 bases from V and 9 bases from J, with 16 bases between. Germline lookup yields CDR1 SGHRS and CDR2 YFSETQ. The CDR3 has 14 amino acids. This CDR3 reads CASSSGAQQGPQHF. The CDR3 nucleotides read TGCGCCAGCAGCTCAGGGGCCCAACAGGGGCCCCAGCATTTT.

In its sample, this clone was seen once. The V and J genes are TRBV18 and TRBJ2-2; D gene ambiguous. The CDR3 runs to 14 residues. V lost 4 bases, J lost 5 bases, and 11 bases lay in between. Germline CDR1 is KGHSH and CDR2 is LQKENI. The CDR3 reads CASSQTDVTGELFF. CDR3 nucleotide sequence: TGTGCCAGCTCACAGACTGATGTTACCGGGGAGCTGTTTTTT.

The chain employs TRBV20-1 and TRBJ2-3; 9 positions match TRBD2. The J segment lost 3 bases and the V segment lost 3 bases, leaving 10 bases of the junction unmatched. The CDR3 extends over 16 amino acids. The germline gives CDR1 DFQATT, CDR2 SNEGSKA (reference sequence). The DNA for the CDR3 is TGCAGTGCTAGTGGACGGGCAGCGGGGGGAACAGATACGCAGTATTTT. It codes for CSASGRAAGGTDTQYF.

This chain connects TRBV7-2 to TRBJ1-1; 8 bases align to TRBD1. J gave up 1 base and V 5 bases, and 6 bases lay outside the gene matches. Germline V CDR1 and CDR2: SGHTA, FQGNSA. The CDR3 loop spans 15 amino acids. CDR3 bases: TGTGCCAGCAGCCCGTGGACAGGGCGGAACACTGAAGCTTTCTTT. The encoded protein is CASSPWTGRNTEAFF.

The rearrangement uses TRBV3-1 (or the pseudogene TRBV3-2) and TRBJ2-2; the match to TRBD2 covers 15 bases. Germline V CDR1 and CDR2: LGHDT, YNNKEL (reference sequence). The CDR3 extends over 20 amino acids. With 3 bases clipped from V and 0 bases from J, the junction kept 8 bases outside the gene matches. Written as DNA, the CDR3 is TGTGCCAGCAGCCAGAAACCGGGACTAGCGGGGGGTACGAACACCGGGGAGCTGTTTTTT. Its translation: CASSQKPGLAGGTNTGELFF.

In DNA, the CDR3 is TGTGCCACCAGTTTGGGTTCCGGGACAGGGTTCGATCAGCCCCAGCATTTT. It specifies CATSLGSGTGFDQPQHF. J is TRBJ1-5 and V is TRBV24-1; 9 positions agree with TRBD1. The CDR3 runs 17 residues. Germline V gene data show CDR1 as KGHDR and CDR2 as SFDVKD. Germline trimming cut 6 bases from V and 5 bases from J; bases unmatched to any gene: 13.

This chain links TRBV6-5 with TRBJ1-2; unclear D gene. This CDR3 has 13 residues. V was pared by 2 bases and J by 10 bases, with 14 bases between. The germline V gene has CDR1 MNHEY and CDR2 SVGAGI. The CDR3 is CASSYGRSRPYTF. The DNA of the CDR3 is TGTGCCAGCAGTTACGGGCGCTCGCGCCCCTACACCTTC.

The rearrangement links TRBV12-2 to TRBJ2-1; the table's D gene call, TRBD1, was not cross checked with the DNA. TRBV12-2 is an annotated pseudogene. CDR3 length: 13 amino acids. Written as DNA, the CDR3 is TGTGCAAGTCGCTTATTATCCCAGGGTGAGCAGTTCTTC. Protein: CASRLLSQGEQFF.

The chain carries TRBV5-6 and TRBJ2-1; 8 nucleotides line up with TRBD1. This CDR3 contains 16 residues. V shed 2 bases and J 6 bases; nucleotides not matched to a gene: 10. Germline V gene data show CDR1 as SGHDT and CDR2 as YYEEEE. CDR3 protein: CASSFYSGTGLNEQFF. In DNA, the CDR3 is TGTGCCAGCAGCTTCTACAGTGGGACAGGTCTCAATGAGCAGTTCTTC. The full variable domain, rest sourced from reference TRBV5-6 and TRBJ2-1, is DAGVTQSPTHLIKTRGQQVTLRCSPKSGHDTVSWYQQALGQGPQFIFQYYEEEERQRGNFPDRFSGHQFPNYSSELNVNALLLGDSALYLCASSFYSGTGLNEQFFGPGTRLTVL.

The chain is built from TRBV5-4 and TRBJ2-5, with 15 bases lining up with TRBD2. The V and J ends lost 4 bases and 1 base, in that order; junction bases with no gene match: 8. The CDR3 runs 18 residues. Germline CDR1 SGHNT, CDR2 YYREEE (reference sequence). The CDR3 DNA is TGTGCCAGCAGCCAAGGCGGGACTAGCGGGAGGATCCAAGAGACCCAGTACTTC. It specifies CASSQGGTSGRIQETQYF.

The chain uses TRBV6-5 and TRBJ2-7, with TRBD1 as a possible D gene (6 bases). In germline, CDR1 is MNHEY, CDR2 SVGAGI. The V and J ends lost 6 bases and 0 bases respectively, with 9 bases between them. The CDR3 sequence is 13 residues long. CDR3 bases: TGTGCCAGCAGACAGGGCTCCTCCTACGAGCAGTACTTC. Its translation: CASRQGSSYEQYF.

The chain links TRBV10-3 to TRBJ1-3, with a possible D match to TRBD1 (6 bases). The germline CDR1 and CDR2 sequences are ENHRY and SYGVKD. The germline V and J ends were trimmed by 3 bases and 0 bases, with 12 bases remaining between them. The length of the CDR3 is 16 residues. The CDR3 sequence: CAISEGGHLSGNTIYF. The CDR3 coding sequence is TGTGCCATCAGTGAAGGGGGACACCTCTCTGGAAACACCATATATTTT.

The chain employs TRBV6-6 and TRBJ1-5, with 10 bases lining up with TRBD1. Germline assignment: CDR1 MNHNY and CDR2 SVGAGI (reference sequence). Trimming removed 5 bases from V and 6 bases from J; junction bases left unmatched: 16. The CDR3 spans 18 residues. This CDR3 is CASSPGTGVLIISQPQHF. CDR3 nucleotides: TGTGCCAGCAGTCCCGGGACAGGGGTCCTTATCATCTCTCAGCCCCAGCATTTT.